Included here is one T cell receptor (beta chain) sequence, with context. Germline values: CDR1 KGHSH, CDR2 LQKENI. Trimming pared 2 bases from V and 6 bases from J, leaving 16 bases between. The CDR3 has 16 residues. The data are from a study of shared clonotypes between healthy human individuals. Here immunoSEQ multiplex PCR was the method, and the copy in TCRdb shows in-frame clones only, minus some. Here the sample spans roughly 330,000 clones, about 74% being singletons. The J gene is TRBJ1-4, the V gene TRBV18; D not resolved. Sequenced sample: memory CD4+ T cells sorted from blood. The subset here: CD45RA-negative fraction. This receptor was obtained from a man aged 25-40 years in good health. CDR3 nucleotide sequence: TGTGCCAGCTCACCAAGTCGGTCCAGCGGGCATGAAAAACTGTTTTTT. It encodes CASSPSRSSGHEKLFF.